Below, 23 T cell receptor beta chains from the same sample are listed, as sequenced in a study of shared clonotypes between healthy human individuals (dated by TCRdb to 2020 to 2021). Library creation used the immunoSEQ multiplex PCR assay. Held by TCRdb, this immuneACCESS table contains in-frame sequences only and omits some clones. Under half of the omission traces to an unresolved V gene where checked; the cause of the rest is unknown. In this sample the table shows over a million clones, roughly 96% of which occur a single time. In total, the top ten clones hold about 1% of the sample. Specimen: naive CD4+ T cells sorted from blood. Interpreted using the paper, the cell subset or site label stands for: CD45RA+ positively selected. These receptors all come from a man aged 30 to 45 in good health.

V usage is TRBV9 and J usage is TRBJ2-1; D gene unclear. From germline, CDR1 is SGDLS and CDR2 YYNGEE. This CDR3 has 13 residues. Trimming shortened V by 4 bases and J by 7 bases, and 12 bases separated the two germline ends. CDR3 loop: CASSLSPLNEQFF. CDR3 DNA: TGTGCCAGCAGCCTCAGCCCTCTAAATGAGCAGTTCTTC.

In DNA form, the CDR3 reads TGTGCCAGCACCAGGACTAGCGGGGCCGATTCCTACGAGCAGTACTTC. Protein product: CASTRTSGADSYEQYF. The rearrangement uses TRBV5-4 and TRBJ2-7, with TRBD2 matching over 12 bases. Germline V lookup: CDR1 SGHNT, CDR2 YYREEE (reference sequence). Germline trimming cut 6 bases from V and 1 base from J; bases unmatched to any gene: 8. This CDR3 comprises 16 residues.

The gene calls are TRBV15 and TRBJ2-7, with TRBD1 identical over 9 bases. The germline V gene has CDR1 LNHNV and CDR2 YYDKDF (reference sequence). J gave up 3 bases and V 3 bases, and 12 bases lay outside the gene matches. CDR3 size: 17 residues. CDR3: CATSSSLPGQGLYEQYF. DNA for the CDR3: TGTGCCACCAGCAGTAGCTTACCGGGACAGGGACTCTACGAGCAGTACTTC.

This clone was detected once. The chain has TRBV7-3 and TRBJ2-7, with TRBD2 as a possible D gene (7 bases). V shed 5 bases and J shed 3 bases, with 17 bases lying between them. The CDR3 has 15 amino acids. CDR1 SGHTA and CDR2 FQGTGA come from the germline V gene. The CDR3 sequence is CASSPGLGGNYEQYF. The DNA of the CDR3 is TGTGCCAGCAGCCCCGGACTAGGGGGAAACTACGAGCAGTACTTC.

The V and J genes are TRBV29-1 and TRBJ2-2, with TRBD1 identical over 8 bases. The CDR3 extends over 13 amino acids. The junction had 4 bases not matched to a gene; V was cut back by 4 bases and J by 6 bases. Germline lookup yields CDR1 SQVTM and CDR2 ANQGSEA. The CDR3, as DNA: TGCAGCGTTGTCCGACAGGGGTCCGGGGAGCTGTTTTTT. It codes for CSVVRQGSGELFF.

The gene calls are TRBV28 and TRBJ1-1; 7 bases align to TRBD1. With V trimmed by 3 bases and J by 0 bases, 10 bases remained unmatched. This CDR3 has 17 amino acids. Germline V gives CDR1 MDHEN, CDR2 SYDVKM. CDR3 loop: CASSFPQGKLLNTEAFF. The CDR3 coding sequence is TGTGCCAGCAGTTTCCCACAGGGGAAACTACTGAACACTGAAGCTTTCTTT.

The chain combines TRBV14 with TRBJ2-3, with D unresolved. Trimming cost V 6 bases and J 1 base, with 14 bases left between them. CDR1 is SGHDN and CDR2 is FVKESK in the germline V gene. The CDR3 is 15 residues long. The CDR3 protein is CASSSRRRGTDTQYF. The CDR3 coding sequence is TGTGCCAGCAGTTCTCGTCGTAGGGGCACAGATACGCAGTATTTT. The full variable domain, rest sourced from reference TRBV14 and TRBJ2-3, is EAGVTQFPSHSVIEKGQTVTLRCDPISGHDNLYWYRRVMGKEIKFLLHFVKESKQDESGMPNNRFLAERTGGTYSTLKVQPAELEDSGVYFCASSSRRRGTDTQYFGPGTRLTVL.

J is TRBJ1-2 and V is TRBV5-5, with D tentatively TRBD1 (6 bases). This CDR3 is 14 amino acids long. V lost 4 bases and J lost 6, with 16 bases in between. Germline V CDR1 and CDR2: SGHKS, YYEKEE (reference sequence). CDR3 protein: CASSPKQGFHGYTF. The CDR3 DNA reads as TGTGCCAGCAGCCCAAAACAGGGATTTCATGGCTACACCTTC.

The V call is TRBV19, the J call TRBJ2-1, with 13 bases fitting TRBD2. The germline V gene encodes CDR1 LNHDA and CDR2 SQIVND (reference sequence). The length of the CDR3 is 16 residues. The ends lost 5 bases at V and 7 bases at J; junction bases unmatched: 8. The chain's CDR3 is CASSGLLAGGPNEQFF. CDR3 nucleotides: TGTGCCAGTAGTGGGTTACTAGCGGGAGGGCCAAATGAGCAGTTCTTC.

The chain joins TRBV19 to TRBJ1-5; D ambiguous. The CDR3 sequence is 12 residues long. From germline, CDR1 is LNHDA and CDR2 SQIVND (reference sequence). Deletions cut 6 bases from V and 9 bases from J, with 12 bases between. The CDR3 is CASRQYPLPQHF. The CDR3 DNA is TGTGCCAGTAGACAGTATCCCCTGCCCCAGCATTTT. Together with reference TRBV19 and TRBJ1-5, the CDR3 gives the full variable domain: DGGITQSPKYLFRKEGQNVTLSCEQNLNHDAMYWYRQDPGQGLRLIYYSQIVNDFQKGDIAEGYSVSREKKESFPLTVTSAQKNPTAFYLCASRQYPLPQHFGDGTRLSIL.

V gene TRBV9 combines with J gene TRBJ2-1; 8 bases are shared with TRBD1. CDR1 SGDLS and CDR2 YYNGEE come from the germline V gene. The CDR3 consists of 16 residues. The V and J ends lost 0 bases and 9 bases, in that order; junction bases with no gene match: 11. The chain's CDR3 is CASSVAGGQVTGEQFF. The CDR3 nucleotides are TGTGCCAGCAGCGTAGCTGGGGGACAGGTTACAGGTGAGCAGTTCTTC.

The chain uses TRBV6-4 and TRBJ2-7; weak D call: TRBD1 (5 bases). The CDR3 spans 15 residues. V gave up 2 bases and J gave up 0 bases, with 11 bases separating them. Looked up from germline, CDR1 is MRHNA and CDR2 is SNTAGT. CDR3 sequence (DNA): TGTGCCAGCAGTGACCCGACAGATTTCTCCTACGAGCAGTACTTC. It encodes CASSDPTDFSYEQYF.

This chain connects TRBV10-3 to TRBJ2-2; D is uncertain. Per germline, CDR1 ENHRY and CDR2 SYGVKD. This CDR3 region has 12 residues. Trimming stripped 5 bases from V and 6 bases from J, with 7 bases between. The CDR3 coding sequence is TGTGCCATCAGTATACCCCCCGGGGAGCTGTTTTTT. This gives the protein CAISIPPGELFF.

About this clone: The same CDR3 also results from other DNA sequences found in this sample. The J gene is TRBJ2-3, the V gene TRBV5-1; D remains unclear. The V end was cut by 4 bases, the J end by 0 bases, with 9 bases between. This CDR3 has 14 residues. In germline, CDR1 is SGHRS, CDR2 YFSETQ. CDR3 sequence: CASSRTASTDTQYF. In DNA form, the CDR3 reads TGCGCCAGCAGCCGGACGGCTAGCACAGATACGCAGTATTTT. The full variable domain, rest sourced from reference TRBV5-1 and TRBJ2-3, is KAGVTQTPRYLIKTRGQQVTLSCSPISGHRSVSWYQQTPGQGLQFLFEYFSETQRNKGNFPGRFSGRQFSNSRSEMNVSTLELGDSALYLCASSRTASTDTQYFGPGTRLTVL.

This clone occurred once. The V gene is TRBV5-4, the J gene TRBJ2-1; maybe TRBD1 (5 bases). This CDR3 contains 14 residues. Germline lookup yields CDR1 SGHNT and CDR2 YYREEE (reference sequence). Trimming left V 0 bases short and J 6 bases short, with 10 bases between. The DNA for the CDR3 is TGTGCCAGCAGCTTGGTAGGGGTCGGCAATGAGCAGTTCTTC. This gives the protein CASSLVGVGNEQFF.

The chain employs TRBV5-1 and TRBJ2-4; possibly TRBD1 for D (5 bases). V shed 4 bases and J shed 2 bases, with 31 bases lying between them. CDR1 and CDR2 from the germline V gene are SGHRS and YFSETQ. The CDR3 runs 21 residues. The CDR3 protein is CASSLRVEDNRQSGSKNIQYF. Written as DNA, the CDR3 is TGCGCCAGCAGCCTCCGCGTCGAAGATAACCGACAGTCGGGCTCCAAAAACATTCAGTACTTC.

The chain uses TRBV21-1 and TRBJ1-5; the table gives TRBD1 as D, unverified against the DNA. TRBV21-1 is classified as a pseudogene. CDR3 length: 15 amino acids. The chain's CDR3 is CASSKVKGPYQPQHF. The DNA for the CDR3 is TGTGCCAGCAGCAAAGTTAAGGGGCCCTATCAGCCCCAGCATTTT.

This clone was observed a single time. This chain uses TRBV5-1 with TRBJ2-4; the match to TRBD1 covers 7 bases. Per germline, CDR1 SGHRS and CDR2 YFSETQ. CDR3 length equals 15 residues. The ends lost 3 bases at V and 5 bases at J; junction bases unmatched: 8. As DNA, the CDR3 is TGCGCCAGCAGCTACCAGACAGGGACCCAAAACATTCAGTACTTC. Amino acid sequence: CASSYQTGTQNIQYF.

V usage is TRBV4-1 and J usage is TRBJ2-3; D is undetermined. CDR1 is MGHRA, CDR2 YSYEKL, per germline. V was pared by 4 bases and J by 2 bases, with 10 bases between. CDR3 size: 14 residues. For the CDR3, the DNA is TGCGCCAGCAGCCCTGAGATACACACAGATACGCAGTATTTT. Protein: CASSPEIHTDTQYF.

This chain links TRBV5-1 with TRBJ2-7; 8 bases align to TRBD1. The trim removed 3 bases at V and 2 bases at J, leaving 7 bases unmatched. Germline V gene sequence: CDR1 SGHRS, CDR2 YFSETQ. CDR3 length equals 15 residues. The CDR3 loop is CASSYNRDRTYEQYF. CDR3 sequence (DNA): TGCGCCAGCAGCTACAACCGGGACAGGACCTACGAGCAGTACTTC.

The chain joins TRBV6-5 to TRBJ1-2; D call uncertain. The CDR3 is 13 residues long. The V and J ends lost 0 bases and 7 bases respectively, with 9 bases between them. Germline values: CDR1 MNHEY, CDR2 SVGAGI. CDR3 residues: CASSYSKEGGYTF. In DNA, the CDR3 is TGTGCCAGCAGTTACTCTAAGGAAGGTGGCTACACCTTC.

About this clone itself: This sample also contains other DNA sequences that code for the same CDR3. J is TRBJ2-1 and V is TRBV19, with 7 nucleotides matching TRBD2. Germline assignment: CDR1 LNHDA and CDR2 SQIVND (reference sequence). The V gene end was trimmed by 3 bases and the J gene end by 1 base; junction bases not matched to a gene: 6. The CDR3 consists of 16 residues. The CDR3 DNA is TGTGCCAGTAGTATCCCGGGGGGAATATCCTACAATGAGCAGTTCTTC. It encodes CASSIPGGISYNEQFF.

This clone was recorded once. The CDR3 loop reads CASSLAGRFEQYF. The DNA of the CDR3 is TGTGCCAGCAGCTTAGCGGGCCGGTTCGAGCAGTACTTC. This chain joins TRBV7-2 and TRBJ2-7; no reliable D call. V shed 0 bases and J shed 6 bases, with 9 bases lying between them. Germline V gene lookup returns CDR1 SGHTA and CDR2 FQGNSA. The CDR3 is 13 amino acids. Supplemented by reference TRBV7-2 and TRBJ2-7, the full variable domain reads GAGVSQSPSNKVTEKGKDVELRCDPISGHTALYWYRQSLGQGLEFLIYFQGNSAPDKSGLPSDRFSAERTGGSVSTLTIQRTQQEDSAVYLCASSLAGRFEQYFGPGTRLTVT.